A selection of T cell receptor beta chains follows, all from one sample in a study of blood T cells in healthy people across ages. Using its own MiXCR run on the 5' RACE reads, TCRdb lists one record per CDR3 protein. The sample shows fewer than 800,000 distinct CDR3 sequences, around 48% of them seen only once. Sequenced input: blood. The receptors derive from a woman aged 55-70 years in good health. Each CDR3 is given with its conserved first and last residue.

cdr3_length | v_call | cdr3_aa
15 | TRBV7-3 | CASGKDGRGIQPQHF
14 | TRBV7-2 | CASSLDWGNQPQHF
14 | TRBV20-1 | CSASPPGQLYEQYF
14 | TRBV7-9 | CASSPGTKNNEQFF
14 | TRBV6-5 | CASRRDGSNEKLFF
12 | TRBV7-2 | CASSLNLETQYF
15 | TRBV3-1 | CASSPFRGVRETQYF
18 | TRBV4-2 | CASSQDRFGGGTYNEQFF
15 | TRBV20-1 | CSVRDGQEDYNEQFF
15 | TRBV7-9 | CASSLATRANYGYTF
16 | TRBV9 | CASSPSAAREFFKQYF
13 | TRBV19 | CASSIDSDTEAFF
14 | TRBV7-6 | CASSLASGSNIQYF
15 | TRBV20-1 | CSARPGTGLREGYTF
15 | TRBV4-2 | CASSQSGRTNTEAFF
16 | TRBV20-1 | CSATPLNRGRGNEQFF
14 | TRBV18 | CASSPFTGSETQYF
14 | TRBV18 | CASSPGSGKYIQYF
11 | TRBV20-1 | CSASGGETQYF
17 | TRBV13 | CASSLGLGRSTNEKLFF
13 | TRBV27 | CASSVKGSYGYTF
13 | TRBV10-3 | CAISVSLSGELFF
16 | TRBV11-3 | CASSLASSGRPDTQYF
14 | TRBV20-1 | CSARDGTFTDTQYF
13 | TRBV18 | CASSGQSNTEAFF
16 | TRBV4-2 | CASSPPPGSGAGRAFF
16 | TRBV20-1 | CSARGIGRSSYNEQFF
14 | TRBV20-1 | CSARGGQLSETQYF
15 | TRBV5-1 | CASSINSQGGDEQFF
12 | TRBV29-1 | CSVGSMGDRRYF
12 | TRBV20-1 | CSATGTALGYTF
15 | TRBV29-1 | CSSGRAGSYGDTQYF
14 | TRBV25-1 | CASSKAGALYEQYF
17 | TRBV4-3 | CASSQDGYRGDEETQYF
14 | TRBV6-2/TRBV6-3 | CASSDGTGAYEQYF
13 | TRBV20-1 | CSALGQSQETQYF
15 | TRBV20-1 | CSARDMASGKETQYF
13 | TRBV20-1 | CSARDSQGYGYTF
13 | TRBV12-3/TRBV12-4 | CASSLQGTNEQFF
15 | TRBV20-1 | CSARASSGPQETQYF
19 | TRBV28 | CASSTPSGLVLQVKETQYF
12 | TRBV5-1 | CASSLTMNEQFF
12 | TRBV27 | CASSLLGTEAFF
17 | TRBV20-1 | CSAILAGAAGAKNIQYF
19 | TRBV4-3 | CASSQELVSSSPNQETQYF
15 | TRBV29-1 | CSVEGGLVRGDTQYF
13 | TRBV12-3/TRBV12-4 | CASKQGAATEAFF
17 | TRBV20-1 | CSARDQQRITSTDTQYF
14 | TRBV6-6 | CASSLAGIGYEQYF
14 | TRBV7-9 | CASSLKLAGNEQFF